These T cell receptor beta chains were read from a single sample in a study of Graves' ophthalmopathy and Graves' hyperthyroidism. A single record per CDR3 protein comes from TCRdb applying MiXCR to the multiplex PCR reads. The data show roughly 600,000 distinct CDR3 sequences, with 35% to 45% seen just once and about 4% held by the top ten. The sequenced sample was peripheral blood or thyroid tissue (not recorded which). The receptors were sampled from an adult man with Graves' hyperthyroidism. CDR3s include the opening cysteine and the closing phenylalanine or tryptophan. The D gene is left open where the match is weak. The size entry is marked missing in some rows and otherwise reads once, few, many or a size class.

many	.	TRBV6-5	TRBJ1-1	TGTGCCACCGAACCGGGGGCGAGAAACACTGAAGCTTTCTTT	CATEPGARNTEAFF
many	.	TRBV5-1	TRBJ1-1	TGCGCCAGCAGCTTGGCCACGGGAAACATGAACACTGAAGCTTTCTTT	CASSLATGNMNTEAFF
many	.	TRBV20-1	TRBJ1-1	TGCAGTGCTAGTGCGGGGGTGATTAACACTGAAGCTTTCTTT	CSASAGVINTEAFF
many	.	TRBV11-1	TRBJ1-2	TGTGCCAGCAGCCCCATGCGGGGGAACGGCTACACCTTC	CASSPMRGNGYTF
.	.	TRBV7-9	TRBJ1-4	TGTGCCAGCAGCCCCGGGACATCTAATGAAAAACTGTTTTTT	CASSPGTSNEKLFF
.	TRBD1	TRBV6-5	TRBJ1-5	TGTGCCAGCAGCCCCTCAACAGGGGAGACCAATCAGCCCCAGCATTTT	CASSPSTGETNQPQHF
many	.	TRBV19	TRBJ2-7	TGTGCCAGTAGTATTGGCAGGGCCTCCTACGAGCAGTACTTC	CASSIGRASYEQYF
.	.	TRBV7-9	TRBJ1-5	TGTGCCAGCAGCCAAGTAGGGGCTCCTAATCAGCCCCAGCATTTT	CASSQVGAPNQPQHF
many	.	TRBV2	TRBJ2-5	TGTGCCAGCAGTCAGCGGGGACAGCAAGAGACCCAGTACTTC	CASSQRGQQETQYF
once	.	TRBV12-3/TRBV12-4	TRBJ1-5	TGTGCCAGCAGTTTGAAGTGGACCCCAATAAAGAATAGCAATCAGCCCCAGCATTTT	CASSLKWTPIKNSNQPQHF
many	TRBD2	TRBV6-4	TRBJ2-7	TGTGCCAGCAGGGACTATCCGGGACTAGCTTACGAGCAGTACTTC	CASRDYPGLAYEQYF
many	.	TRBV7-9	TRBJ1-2	TGTGCCAGCAGCAATCAGGGATACTATGGCTACACCTTC	CASSNQGYYGYTF
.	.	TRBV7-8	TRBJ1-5	TGTGCCAGCAGCCAAGAAGGACAGCCCCAGCATTTT	CASSQEGQPQHF
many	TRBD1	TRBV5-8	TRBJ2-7	TGTGCCAGCAGCTTAGTAGGGCCCGGGACAGGGAGCTACGAGCAGTACTTC	CASSLVGPGTGSYEQYF
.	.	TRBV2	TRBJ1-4	TGTGCCAGCAGACCTTCGTGGGGTGAAAAACTGTTTTTT	CASRPSWGEKLFF
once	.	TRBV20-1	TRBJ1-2	TGCAGTGCTAGCCGGCAGGGGTCTGGCTACACCTTC	CSASRQGSGYTF